This TCR beta chain was recorded in a study of blood T cells in healthy people across ages. Alongside a J-beta primer mix, a sample-barcoded 5' primer served in a second PCR lasting about 7 to 12 cycles. MiXCR, applied by TCRdb to the 5' RACE reads, yields one record per CDR3 protein. The table includes just under 550,000 distinct CDR3 sequences, 24% detected once. CDR1 KGHDR and CDR2 SFDVKD come from the germline V gene. This CDR3 has 16 amino acids. V was pared by 4 bases and J by 3 bases, with 8 bases of the junction left unmatched. This clonotype showed up just a few times. This same sample was also part of a study on T cells of mothers and their children.

Sequencing was performed on blood. The chain joins TRBV24-1 to TRBJ2-3; 8 bases match TRBD2. The clonotype was recovered from a boy aged 5-17 years in good health. The CDR3, as DNA: TGTGCCACCAGTGACCCCGGGAGGGTAGCGACAGATACGCAGTATTTT. This sequence encodes CATSDPGRVATDTQYF.